The present T cell receptor (beta chain) was sequenced within a study of T cell repertoires in cytomegalovirus infection. Study in general: It was the public TCR beta signatures that indicated both CMV infection and matching HLA type. Study findings and constraints: Within the response measured ex vivo, HLA-C-restricted CMV-specific TCR beta clonotypes were dominant.

V dropped 0 bases and J dropped 4 bases, with 25 bases sitting between them. Germline V gene lookup returns CDR1 MNHNS and CDR2 SASEGT. The CDR3 extends over 19 amino acids. One entry per CDR3 protein, called by TCRdb with MiXCR from the reads. This table has 550,000 to 700,000 distinct CDR3 sequences, around two fifths appearing once. This clonotype was observed a handful of times. Its target is unknown. The sequence came from a human donor in good health (CMV status not recorded). Some clones in this sample may be carry-over from other donors' samples. The source material was cultured PBMCs, sampled from culture after CMV antigen stimulation. The V call is TRBV6-1, the J call TRBJ2-7, with D perhaps given as TRBD1 or TRBD2 (5 bases each). The CDR3 reads CASSEAVVSSWGKKYEQYF. The CDR3 DNA reads TGTGCCAGCAGTGAAGCGGTGGTTAGCTCCTGGGGGAAAAAATACGAGCAGTACTTC.